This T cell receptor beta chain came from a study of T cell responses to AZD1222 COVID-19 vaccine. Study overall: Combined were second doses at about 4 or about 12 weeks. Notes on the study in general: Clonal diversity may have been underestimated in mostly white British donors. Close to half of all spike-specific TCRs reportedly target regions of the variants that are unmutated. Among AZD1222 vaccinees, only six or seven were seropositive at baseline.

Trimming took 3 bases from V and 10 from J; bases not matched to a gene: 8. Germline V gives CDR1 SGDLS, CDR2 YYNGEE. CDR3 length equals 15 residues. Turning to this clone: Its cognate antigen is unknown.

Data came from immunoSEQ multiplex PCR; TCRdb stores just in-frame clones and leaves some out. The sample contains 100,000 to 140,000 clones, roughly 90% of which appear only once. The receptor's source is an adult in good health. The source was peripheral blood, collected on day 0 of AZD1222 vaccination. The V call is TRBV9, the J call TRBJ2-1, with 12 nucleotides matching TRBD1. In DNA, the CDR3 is TGTGCCAGCAGCGCCCGGGACAGGGGGCGGTTGGAGCAGTTCTTC. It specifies CASSARDRGRLEQFF.